The clone carrying this T cell receptor (beta chain) was picked up a small number of times. Its target is unknown. Likely unrecorded immune exposures existed in these nominally healthy donors. CDR1 is PRHDT and CDR2 is FYEKMQ in the germline V gene (reference sequence). Trimming removed 4 bases from V and 0 bases from J; junction bases left unmatched: 22. There are 21 residues in the CDR3. The data are from a study of cytomegalovirus exposure and HLA in healthy donors. Study-wide context: HLA-typed donors were the source of tens of millions of unique TCRs, which an early data release held.

Notes on the study in general: Researchers catalogued about 150 TCR beta chains as cytomegalovirus-associated. In a later analysis, roughly 17,000 TCR beta sequences were associated with HLA alleles at 0.05 false discovery rate.

Primers included in the PCR were 60 Vbeta and 13 Jbeta primers. Profiling relied on immunoSEQ multiplex PCR, and the TCRdb table lists in-frame clones only, not all of them. In the table there are about 110,000 clones, approximately 85% of which are singletons. The chain employs TRBV13 and TRBJ2-5; 8 bases are shared with TRBD1. Sequencing was performed on PBMCs. The TCR was taken from a man over 45 in good health and CMV-seronegative. CDR3 sequence (DNA): TGTGCCAGCAGCTCCGCTTTTTCCCTGGACAGGGAGGTGGGGTACCAAGAGACCCAGTACTTC. Protein sequence: CASSSAFSLDREVGYQETQYF.